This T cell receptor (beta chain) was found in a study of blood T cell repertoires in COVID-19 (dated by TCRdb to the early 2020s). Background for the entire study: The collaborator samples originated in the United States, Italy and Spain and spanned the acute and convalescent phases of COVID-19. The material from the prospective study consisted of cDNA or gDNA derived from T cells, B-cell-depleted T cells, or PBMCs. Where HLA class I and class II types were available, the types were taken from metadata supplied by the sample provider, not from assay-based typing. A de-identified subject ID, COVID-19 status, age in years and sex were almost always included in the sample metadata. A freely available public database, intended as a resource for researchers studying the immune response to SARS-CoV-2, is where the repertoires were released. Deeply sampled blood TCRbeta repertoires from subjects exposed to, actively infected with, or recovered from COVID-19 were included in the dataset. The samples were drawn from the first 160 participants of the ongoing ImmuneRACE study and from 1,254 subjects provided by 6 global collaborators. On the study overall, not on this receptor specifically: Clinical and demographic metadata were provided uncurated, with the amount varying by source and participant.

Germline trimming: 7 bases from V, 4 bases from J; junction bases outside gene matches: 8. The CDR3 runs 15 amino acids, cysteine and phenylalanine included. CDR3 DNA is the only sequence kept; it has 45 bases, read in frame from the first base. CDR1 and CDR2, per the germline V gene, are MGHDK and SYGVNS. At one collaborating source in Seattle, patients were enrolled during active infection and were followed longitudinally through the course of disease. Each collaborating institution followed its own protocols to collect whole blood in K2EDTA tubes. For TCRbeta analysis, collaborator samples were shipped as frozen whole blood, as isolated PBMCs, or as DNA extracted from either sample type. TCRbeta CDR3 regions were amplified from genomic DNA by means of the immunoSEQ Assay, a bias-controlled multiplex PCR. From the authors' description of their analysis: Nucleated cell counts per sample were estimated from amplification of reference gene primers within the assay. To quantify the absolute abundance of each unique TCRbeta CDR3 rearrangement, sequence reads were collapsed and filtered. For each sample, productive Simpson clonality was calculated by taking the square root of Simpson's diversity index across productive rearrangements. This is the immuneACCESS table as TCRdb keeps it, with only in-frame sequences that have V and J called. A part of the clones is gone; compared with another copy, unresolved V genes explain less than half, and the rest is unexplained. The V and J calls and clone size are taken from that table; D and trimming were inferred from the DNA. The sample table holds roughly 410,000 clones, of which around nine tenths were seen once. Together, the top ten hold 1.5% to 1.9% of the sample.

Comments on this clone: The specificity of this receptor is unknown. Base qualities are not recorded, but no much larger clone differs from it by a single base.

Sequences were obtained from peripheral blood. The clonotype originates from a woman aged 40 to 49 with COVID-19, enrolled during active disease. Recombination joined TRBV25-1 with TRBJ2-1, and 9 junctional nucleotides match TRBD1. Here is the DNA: TGTGCCAGCACCTCACAGGGGGCAGCGTACAATGAGCAGTTCTTC. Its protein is CASTSQGAAYNEQFF.